This TCR beta chain was observed in a study of blood T cell repertoires in COVID-19. Sequencing was performed with immunoSEQ multiplex PCR; in TCRdb, only in-frame clones are kept and a portion is missing. The sample consists of more than 110,000 clones, around 80% of them appearing once. The germline V gene has CDR1 MDHEN and CDR2 SYDVKM. CDR3 length equals 14 residues. Trimming at V came to 5 bases and at J to 5 bases, leaving 7 bases not matched to a gene. The origin of this receptor is a man at least 80 years old with acute or convalescent COVID-19. Sequenced material: peripheral blood. The chain carries TRBV28 and TRBJ1-2; 8 nucleotides agree with TRBD1. The CDR3 coding sequence is TGTGCCAGCAGTCGGGGTCAGGGGGCATATGGCTACACCTTC. This gives the protein CASSRGQGAYGYTF.